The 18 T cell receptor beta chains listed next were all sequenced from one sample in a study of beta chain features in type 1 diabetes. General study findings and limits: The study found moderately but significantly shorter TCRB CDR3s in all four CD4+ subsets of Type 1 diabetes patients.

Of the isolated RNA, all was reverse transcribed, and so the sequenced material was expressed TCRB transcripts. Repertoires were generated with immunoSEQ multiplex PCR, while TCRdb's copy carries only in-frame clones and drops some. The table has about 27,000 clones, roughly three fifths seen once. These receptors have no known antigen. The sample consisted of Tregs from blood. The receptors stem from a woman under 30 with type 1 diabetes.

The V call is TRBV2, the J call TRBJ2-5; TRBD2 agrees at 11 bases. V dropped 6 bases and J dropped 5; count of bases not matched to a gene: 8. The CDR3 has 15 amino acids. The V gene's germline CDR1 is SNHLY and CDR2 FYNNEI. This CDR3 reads CASSAASGRWETQYF. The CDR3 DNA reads TGTGCCAGCAGCGCCGCTAGCGGGAGGTGGGAGACCCAGTACTTC.

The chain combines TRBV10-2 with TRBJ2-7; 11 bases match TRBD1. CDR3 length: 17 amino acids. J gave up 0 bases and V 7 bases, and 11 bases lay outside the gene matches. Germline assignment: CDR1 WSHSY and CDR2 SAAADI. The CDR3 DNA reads TGCGCCAGCAAGGACAGGGGGCTTCGAATAAGCTCCTACGAGCAGTACTTC. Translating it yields CASKDRGLRISSYEQYF.

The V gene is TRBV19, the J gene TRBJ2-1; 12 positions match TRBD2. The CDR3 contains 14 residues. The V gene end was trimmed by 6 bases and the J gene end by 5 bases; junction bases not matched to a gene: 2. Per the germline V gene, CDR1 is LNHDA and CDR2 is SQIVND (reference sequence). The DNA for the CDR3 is TGTGCCAGTAGGGGACTAGCGGGCGACAATGAGCAGTTCTTC. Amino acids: CASRGLAGDNEQFF.

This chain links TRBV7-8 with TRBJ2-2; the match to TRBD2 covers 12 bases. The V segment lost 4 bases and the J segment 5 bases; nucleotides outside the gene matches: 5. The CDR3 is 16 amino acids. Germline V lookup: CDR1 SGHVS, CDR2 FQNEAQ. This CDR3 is CASSSSSGRATGELFF. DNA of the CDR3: TGTGCCAGCAGCTCCTCTAGCGGGAGGGCGACCGGGGAGCTGTTTTTT.

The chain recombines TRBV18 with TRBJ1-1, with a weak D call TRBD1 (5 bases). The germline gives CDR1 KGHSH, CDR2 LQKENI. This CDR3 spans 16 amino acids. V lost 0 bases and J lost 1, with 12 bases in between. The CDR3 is CASSPPGGLPNTEAFF. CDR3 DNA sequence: TGTGCCAGCTCACCACCGGGGGGGTTACCGAACACTGAAGCTTTCTTT. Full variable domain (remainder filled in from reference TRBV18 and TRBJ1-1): NAGVMQNPRHLVRRRGQEARLRCSPMKGHSHVYWYRQLPEEGLKFMVYLQKENIIDESGMPKERFSAEFPKEGPSILRIQQVVRGDSAAYFCASSPPGGLPNTEAFFGQGTRLTVV.

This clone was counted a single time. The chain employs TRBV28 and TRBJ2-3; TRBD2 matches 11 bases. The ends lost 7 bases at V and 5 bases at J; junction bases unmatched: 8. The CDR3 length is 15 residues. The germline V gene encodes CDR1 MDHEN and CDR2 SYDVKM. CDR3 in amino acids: CASNPTSGRGDTQYF. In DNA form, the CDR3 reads TGTGCCAGCAATCCCACTAGCGGGAGAGGAGATACGCAGTATTTT.

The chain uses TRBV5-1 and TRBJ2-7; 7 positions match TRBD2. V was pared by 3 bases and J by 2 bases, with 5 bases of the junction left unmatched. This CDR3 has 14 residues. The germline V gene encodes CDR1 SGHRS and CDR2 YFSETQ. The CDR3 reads CASSSQGGAYEQYF. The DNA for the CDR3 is TGCGCCAGCAGCTCTCAGGGAGGGGCCTACGAGCAGTACTTC.

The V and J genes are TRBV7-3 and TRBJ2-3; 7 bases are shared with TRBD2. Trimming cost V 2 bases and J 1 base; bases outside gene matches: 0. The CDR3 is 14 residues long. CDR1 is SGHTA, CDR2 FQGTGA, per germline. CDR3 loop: CASSLLAGTDTQYF. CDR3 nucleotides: TGTGCCAGCAGCTTACTAGCGGGCACAGATACGCAGTATTTT.

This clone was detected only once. The CDR3 here is CASSTSGRINEQFF. The DNA of the CDR3 is TGTGCCAGCTCGACTAGCGGGAGGATAAATGAGCAGTTCTTC. The genes are TRBV18 and TRBJ2-1, with TRBD2 identical over 13 bases. The CDR3 extends over 14 amino acids. With V trimmed by 6 bases and J by 7 bases, 3 bases remained unmatched. Germline CDR1 and CDR2: KGHSH and LQKENI.

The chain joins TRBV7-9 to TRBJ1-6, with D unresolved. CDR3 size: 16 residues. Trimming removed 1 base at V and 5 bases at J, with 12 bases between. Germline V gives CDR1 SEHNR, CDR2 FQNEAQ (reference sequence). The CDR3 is CASSLVLATNNSPLHF. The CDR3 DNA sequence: TGTGCCAGCAGCTTAGTCCTGGCCACGAATAATTCACCCCTCCACTTT.

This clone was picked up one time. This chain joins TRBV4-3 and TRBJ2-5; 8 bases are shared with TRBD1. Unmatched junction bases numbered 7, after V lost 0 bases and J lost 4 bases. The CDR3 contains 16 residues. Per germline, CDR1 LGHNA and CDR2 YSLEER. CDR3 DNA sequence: TGCGCCAGCAGCCAAGAGCCCCCGGACAGGGCAGAGACCCAGTACTTC. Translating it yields CASSQEPPDRAETQYF.

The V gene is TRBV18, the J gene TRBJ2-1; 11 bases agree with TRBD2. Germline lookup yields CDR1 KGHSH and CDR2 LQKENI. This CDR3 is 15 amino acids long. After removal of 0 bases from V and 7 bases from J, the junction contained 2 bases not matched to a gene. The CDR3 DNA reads TGTGCCAGCTCACCACCCTCTAGCGGGAGGAATGAGCAGTTCTTC. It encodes CASSPPSSGRNEQFF.

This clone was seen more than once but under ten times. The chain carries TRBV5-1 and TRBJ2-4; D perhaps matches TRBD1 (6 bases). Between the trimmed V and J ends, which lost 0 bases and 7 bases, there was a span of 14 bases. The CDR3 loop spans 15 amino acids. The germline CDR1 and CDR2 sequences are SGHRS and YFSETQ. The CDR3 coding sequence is TGCGCCAGCAGCTTGGGGGGAATCGGACAGAACATTCAGTACTTC. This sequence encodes CASSLGGIGQNIQYF. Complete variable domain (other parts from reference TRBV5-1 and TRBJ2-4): KAGVTQTPRYLIKTRGQQVTLSCSPISGHRSVSWYQQTPGQGLQFLFEYFSETQRNKGNFPGRFSGRQFSNSRSEMNVSTLELGDSALYLCASSLGGIGQNIQYFGAGTRLSVL.

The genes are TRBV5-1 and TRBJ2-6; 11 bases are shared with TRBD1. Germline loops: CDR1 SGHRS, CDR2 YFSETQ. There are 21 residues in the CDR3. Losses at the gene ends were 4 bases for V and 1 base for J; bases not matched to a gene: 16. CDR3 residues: CASSPGTGGFTSRSGANVLTF. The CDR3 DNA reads TGCGCCAGCAGCCCCGGGACAGGGGGGTTCACTTCCCGATCTGGGGCCAACGTCCTGACTTTC.

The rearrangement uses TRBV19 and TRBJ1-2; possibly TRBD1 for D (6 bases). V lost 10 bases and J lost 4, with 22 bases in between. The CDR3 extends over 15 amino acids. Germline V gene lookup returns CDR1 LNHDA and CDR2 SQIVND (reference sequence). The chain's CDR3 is CATGLQGVRGYGYTF. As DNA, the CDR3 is TGTGCCACCGGATTACAGGGCGTGAGGGGCTATGGCTACACCTTC.

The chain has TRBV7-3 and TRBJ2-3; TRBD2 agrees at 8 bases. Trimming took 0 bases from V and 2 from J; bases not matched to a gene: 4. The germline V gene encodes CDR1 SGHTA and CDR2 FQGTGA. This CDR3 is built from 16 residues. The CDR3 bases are TGTGCCAGCAGCTTAACGGGGCGGGAGGCCACAGATACGCAGTATTTT. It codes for CASSLTGREATDTQYF.

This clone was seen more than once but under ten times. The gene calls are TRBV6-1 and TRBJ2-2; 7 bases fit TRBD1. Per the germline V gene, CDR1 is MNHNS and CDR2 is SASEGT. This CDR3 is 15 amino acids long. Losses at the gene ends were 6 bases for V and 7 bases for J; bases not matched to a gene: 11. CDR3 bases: TGTGCCAGCAGGGGGACAGCCCTCGGGGTCGGGGAGCTGTTTTTT. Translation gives CASRGTALGVGELFF.

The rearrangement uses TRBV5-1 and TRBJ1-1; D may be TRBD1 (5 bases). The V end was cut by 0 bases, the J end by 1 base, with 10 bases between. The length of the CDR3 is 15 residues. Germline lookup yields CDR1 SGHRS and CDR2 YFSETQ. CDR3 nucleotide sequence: TGCGCCAGCAGCTTGGGGGGCCGAAAGAACACTGAAGCTTTCTTT. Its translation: CASSLGGRKNTEAFF. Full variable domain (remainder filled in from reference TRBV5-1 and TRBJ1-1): KAGVTQTPRYLIKTRGQQVTLSCSPISGHRSVSWYQQTPGQGLQFLFEYFSETQRNKGNFPGRFSGRQFSNSRSEMNVSTLELGDSALYLCASSLGGRKNTEAFFGQGTRLTVV.